Listed below are T cell receptor beta chains from one sample, sequenced in a study of cytomegalovirus exposure and HLA in healthy donors. Here immunoSEQ multiplex PCR was the method, and the copy in TCRdb shows in-frame clones only, minus some. The table includes 100,000 to 150,000 clones, about four fifths detected once. The sequencing sample was made of PBMCs. Receptor source: a male donor in good health and CMV-seronegative. The CDR3 runs from the conserved cysteine through the conserved F or W. A D gene is named only where the DNA matches it firmly. Some rows mark clone size as missing; the rest say once, few, many or name a class of expanded clone.

clone size | J gene | V gene | D gene | CDR3 DNA | CDR3 protein
- | TRBJ2-7 | TRBV7-6 | TRBD2 | TGTGCCAGCACCCCGGGAGGAGGGTCCCACGAGCAGTACTTC | CASTPGGGSHEQYF
- | TRBJ2-5 | TRBV11-2 | TRBD2 | TGTGCCAGCAGCTTAGATATTGCGGGGGGGCAAGAGACCCAGTACTTC | CASSLDIAGGQETQYF
- | TRBJ2-7 | TRBV11-2 | - | TGTGCCAGCAGCTTCATGGAGCACGAGCAGTACTTC | CASSFMEHEQYF
- | TRBJ1-2 | TRBV4-3 | TRBD1 | TGCGCCAGCAGCCAATCAGGGGGCGAGGGCTATGGCTACACCTTC | CASSQSGGEGYGYTF
- | TRBJ1-4 | TRBV6-5 | TRBD1 | TGTGCCAGCAGTCGGACAGGTCGGGAAAAACTGTTTTTT | CASSRTGREKLFF
few | TRBJ2-2 | TRBV6-5 | TRBD1 | TGTGCCAGCAGTGAGGGACAGTACACCGGGGAGCTGTTTTTT | CASSEGQYTGELFF
- | TRBJ2-3 | TRBV2 | - | TGTGCCAGCAGCGTAACTAGGACAGATACGCAGTATTTT | CASSVTRTDTQYF
- | TRBJ2-7 | TRBV7-2 | TRBD1 | TGTGCCAGCAGCCTAGGGACAGGGCGCGAGCAGTACTTC | CASSLGTGREQYF
- | TRBJ2-7 | TRBV11-2 | TRBD1 | TGTGCCAGCAGCTCCAGGGGGCTAACCCCCTCCTACGAGCAGTACTTC | CASSSRGLTPSYEQYF
- | TRBJ1-5 | TRBV5-6 | - | TGTGCCAGCAGCTTGAGTGCGTCAGGGGGCAATCAGCCCCAGCATTTT | CASSLSASGGNQPQHF
- | TRBJ2-3 | TRBV5-8 | TRBD1 | TGTGCCAGCAGCCCGGGACAGCTCGATACGCAGTATTTT | CASSPGQLDTQYF
- | TRBJ2-1 | TRBV27 | TRBD2 | TGTGCCAGCACTAGCGGGGGAAACTCCTACAATGAGCAGTTCTTC | CASTSGGNSYNEQFF
- | TRBJ2-7 | TRBV29-1 | TRBD1 | TGCAGCGTTGAGGGGGACAGACTCTACGAGCAGTACTTC | CSVEGDRLYEQYF
- | TRBJ2-7 | TRBV6-6 | - | TGTGCCAGCAGTTACTCAGAGGACAGCTTAAAGGACGAGCAGTACTTC | CASSYSEDSLKDEQYF
- | TRBJ2-2 | TRBV18 | TRBD1 | TGTGCCAGCTCACGGGACAGGGGCATCGGGGAGCTGTTTTTT | CASSRDRGIGELFF
- | TRBJ2-3 | TRBV7-2 | TRBD2 | TGTGCCAGCAGGAGCGGGGGGGCAACAGATACGCAGTATTTT | CASRSGGATDTQYF
- | TRBJ1-2 | TRBV7-2 | - | TGTGCCAGCAGCCCTGACGGGGGGAACTATGGCTACACCTTC | CASSPDGGNYGYTF
- | TRBJ2-1 | TRBV7-9 | - | TGTGCCAGCAGTTCGTCGTTCCTGTTCTTC | CASSSSFLFF
- | TRBJ2-7 | TRBV11-3 | TRBD2 | TGTGCCAGCAGCCTAGAAGGGACTAGCGGGGTGTACGAGCAGTACTTC | CASSLEGTSGVYEQYF
once | TRBJ2-1 | TRBV10-3 | TRBD2 | TGTGCCATCGGAAGCGGGGGGGCGGATGAGCAGTTCTTC | CAIGSGGADEQFF
- | TRBJ2-7 | TRBV30 | TRBD1 | TGTGCCTGGAGTTTCCAGACAGGGCTTTACGAGCAGTACTTC | CAWSFQTGLYEQYF
- | TRBJ2-7 | TRBV10-2 | - | TGCGCCAGCAGTGAGGTAGAGCAGTACTTC | CASSEVEQYF
- | TRBJ2-7 | TRBV6-5 | TRBD1 | TGTGCCAGCGCTTGGACAGGGCCTTCTTACGAGCAGTACTTC | CASAWTGPSYEQYF
- | TRBJ2-6 | TRBV5-1 | - | TGCGCCAGCAGTTCAGGCTCTGGGGCCAACGTCCTGACTTTC | CASSSGSGANVLTF
- | TRBJ2-2 | TRBV4-1 | - | TGCGCCAGCAGCCAAGATCCGAGGCCCGAGGGGGAGCTGTTTTTT | CASSQDPRPEGELFF
few | TRBJ1-1 | TRBV19 | TRBD1 | TGTGCCAGTGTTGACAGGGCAGGGAACACTGAAGCTTTCTTT | CASVDRAGNTEAFF
- | TRBJ1-1 | TRBV7-2 | - | TGTGCCAGCAGCCCACAGGGGAACACTGAAGCTTTCTTT | CASSPQGNTEAFF
- | TRBJ1-2 | TRBV19 | TRBD1 | TGTGCCAGTAGTATAGTCCCGGCAGGGGGCAACTATGGCTACACCTTC | CASSIVPAGGNYGYTF
- | TRBJ2-7 | TRBV10-3 | TRBD2 | TGTGCCATCAGTAAGACTAGCGGGAGTTACGAGCAGTACTTC | CAISKTSGSYEQYF
- | TRBJ2-5 | TRBV29-1 | TRBD2 | TGCAGCGTCCCAAGAGCGGGGGGAGAGACCCAGTACTTC | CSVPRAGGETQYF
- | TRBJ1-1 | TRBV4-2 | - | TGTGCCAGCAGCCAATCCAACGGAAGGGGTGGAGGGACTGAAGCTTTCTTT | CASSQSNGRGGGTEAFF
- | TRBJ1-6 | TRBV6-1 | TRBD1 | TGTGCCAGCAGCTTACAGACAGGGTACGGCTCACCCCTCCACTTT | CASSLQTGYGSPLHF
- | TRBJ1-5 | TRBV6-5 | - | TGTGCCAGCAGTTACTCGTACAGTGATCAGCCCCAGCATTTT | CASSYSYSDQPQHF
- | TRBJ2-1 | TRBV6-1 | - | TGTGCCAGCACCGAAGGGAGCGTCGATGAGCAGTTCTTC | CASTEGSVDEQFF
- | TRBJ2-7 | TRBV5-4 | TRBD1 | TGTGCCAGCAGTCCGGGACAGGGGGCCTACGAGCAGTACTTC | CASSPGQGAYEQYF